Many counts were recorded for the clone carrying this T cell receptor beta chain. Its antigen is unidentified. This record comes from a study of regulatory T cells in long-lasting Graves disease. Notes on the study in general: It was in persistent disease that TRBV28, TRBJ1-2 and TRBJ2-5 were favored.

Germline-derived CDR1 and CDR2 are MNHNS and SASEGT. Trimming took 4 bases from V and 3 from J, leaving 15 bases between them. This CDR3 is built from 15 residues. To make TCR beta libraries, researchers used iRepertoire HTBI primers and Arm-PCR of CDR3 regions. Using its own MiXCR run on the multiplex PCR reads, TCRdb lists one record per CDR3 protein. The data contain under 300,000 distinct CDR3 sequences, more than 15% of them singletons. Time point specified: newly diagnosed GD, antithyroid drugs for less than 3 months. PBMC-extracted RNA yielded the TCR library. A further study also used this sample, focusing on T cells in Graves' hyperthyroidism and ophthalmopathy. That study adds: HTBI primers drove first-round RT-PCR of the TCR CDR3.

This chain joins TRBV6-1 and TRBJ1-2; no reliable D call. This specimen was peripheral blood mononuclear cells (PBMCs), taken at new diagnosis, from a patient treated with antithyroid drugs. This receptor was obtained from a woman aged 25 to 39 with Graves disease. CDR3 nucleotides: TGTGCCAGCAGTGGGTCTCCCCCTTCTTACTATGGCTACACCTTC. This translates into CASSGSPPSYYGYTF.